This T cell receptor beta chain comes out of a study of blood T cell repertoires in COVID-19. The overall study: Acute-phase and convalescent COVID-19 samples originated in the United States, Italy and Spain. Sample material is recorded as cDNA or gDNA derived from T cells, B-cell-depleted T cells, or PBMCs.

Authors' analysis steps: Counts of nucleated cells, estimated from reference gene primer amplification, were obtained. Profiled with immunoSEQ multiplex PCR; TCRdb holds only in-frame clones, not every one. V and J calls and clone size are given by that table; D and trimming were obtained from the DNA. This table holds approximately 74,000 clones, approximately 90% found once. With 7 bases removed from V and 1 base from J, the gap between germline ends came to 16 bases. This CDR3 is 15 amino acids long. From germline, CDR1 is WSHSY and CDR2 SAAADI. This clone was seen a single time. Sample: peripheral blood. The V call is TRBV10-2, the J call TRBJ1-1; D uncertain. This clonotype was obtained from a woman aged 55 to 70 with active COVID-19. The CDR3 sequence: CASTRGGLGNTEAFF. The CDR3 coding sequence is TGCGCCAGCACGAGAGGCGGATTAGGGAACACTGAAGCTTTCTTT.